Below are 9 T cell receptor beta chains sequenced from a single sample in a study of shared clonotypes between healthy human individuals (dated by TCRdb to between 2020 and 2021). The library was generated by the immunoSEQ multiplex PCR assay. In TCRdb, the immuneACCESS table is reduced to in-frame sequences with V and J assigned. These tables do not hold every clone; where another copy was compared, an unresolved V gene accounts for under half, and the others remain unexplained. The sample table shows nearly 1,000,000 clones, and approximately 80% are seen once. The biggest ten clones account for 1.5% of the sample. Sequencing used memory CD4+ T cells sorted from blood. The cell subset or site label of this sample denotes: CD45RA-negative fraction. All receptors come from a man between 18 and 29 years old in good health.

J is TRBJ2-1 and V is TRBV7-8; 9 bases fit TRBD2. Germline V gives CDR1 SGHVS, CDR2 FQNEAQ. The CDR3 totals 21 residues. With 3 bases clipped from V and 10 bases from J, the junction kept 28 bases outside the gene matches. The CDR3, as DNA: TGTGCCAGCAGCTTCCGTCGCCAAGCGGGGGGTCCTCTTTTCTGGACTTGGGAGCAGTTCTTC. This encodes CASSFRRQAGGPLFWTWEQFF.

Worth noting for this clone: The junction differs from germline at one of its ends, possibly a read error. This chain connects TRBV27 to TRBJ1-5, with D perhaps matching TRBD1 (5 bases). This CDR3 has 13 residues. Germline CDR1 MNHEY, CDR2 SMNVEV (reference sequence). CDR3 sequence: CASSYTRGGTEGF. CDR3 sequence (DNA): TGTGCCAGCAGTTACACTAGGGGTGGCACGGAGGGATTT.

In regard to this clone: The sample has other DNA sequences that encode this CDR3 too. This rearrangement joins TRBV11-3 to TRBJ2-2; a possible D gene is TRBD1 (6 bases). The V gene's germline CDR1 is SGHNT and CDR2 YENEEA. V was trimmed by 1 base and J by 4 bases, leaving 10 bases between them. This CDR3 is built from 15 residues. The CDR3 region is CASSLVSRGTGELFF. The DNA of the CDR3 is TGTGCCAGCAGCTTAGTAAGCAGGGGCACCGGGGAGCTGTTTTTT.

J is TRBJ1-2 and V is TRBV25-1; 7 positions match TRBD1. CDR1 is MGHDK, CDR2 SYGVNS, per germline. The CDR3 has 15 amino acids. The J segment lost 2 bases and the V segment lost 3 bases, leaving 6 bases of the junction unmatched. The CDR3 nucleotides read TGTGCCAGCAGTGATTGGAACAGGGGCAACTATGGCTACACCTTC. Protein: CASSDWNRGNYGYTF.

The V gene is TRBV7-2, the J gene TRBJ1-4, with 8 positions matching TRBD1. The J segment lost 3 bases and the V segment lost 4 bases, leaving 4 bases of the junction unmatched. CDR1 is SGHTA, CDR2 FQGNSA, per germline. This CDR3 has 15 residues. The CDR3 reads CASSSYRGANEKLFF. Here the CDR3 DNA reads TGTGCCAGCAGCTCATACAGGGGGGCTAATGAAAAACTGTTTTTT.

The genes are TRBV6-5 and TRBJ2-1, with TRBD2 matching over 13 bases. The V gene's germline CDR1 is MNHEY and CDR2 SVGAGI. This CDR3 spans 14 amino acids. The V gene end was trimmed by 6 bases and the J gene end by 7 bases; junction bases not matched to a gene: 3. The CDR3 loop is CASRLAGGRNEQFF. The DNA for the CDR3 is TGTGCCAGCAGACTAGCGGGAGGGCGAAATGAGCAGTTCTTC.

CDR3 in DNA: TGTGCCAGCAGTTCGCCTTTGGGCAGGGGGGCCTGGGAGCAGTACTTC. Its translation is CASSSPLGRGAWEQYF. The rearrangement uses TRBV28 and TRBJ2-7, with D perhaps matching TRBD1 (7 bases). Germline assignment: CDR1 MDHEN and CDR2 SYDVKM. Trimming took 4 bases from V and 7 from J, leaving 23 bases between them. The CDR3 extends over 16 amino acids.

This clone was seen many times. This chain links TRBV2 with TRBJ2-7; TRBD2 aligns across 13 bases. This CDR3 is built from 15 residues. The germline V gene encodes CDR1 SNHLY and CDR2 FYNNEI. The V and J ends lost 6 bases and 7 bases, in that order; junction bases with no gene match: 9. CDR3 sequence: CASRGAPGLAGEQYF. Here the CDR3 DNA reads TGTGCCAGCAGGGGAGCCCCGGGACTAGCGGGGGAGCAGTACTTC. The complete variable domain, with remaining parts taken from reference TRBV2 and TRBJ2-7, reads EPEVTQTPSHQVTQMGQEVILRCVPISNHLYFYWYRQILGQKVEFLVSFYNNEISEKSEIFDDQFSVERPDGSNFTLKIRSTKLEDSAMYFCASRGAPGLAGEQYFGPGTRLTVT.

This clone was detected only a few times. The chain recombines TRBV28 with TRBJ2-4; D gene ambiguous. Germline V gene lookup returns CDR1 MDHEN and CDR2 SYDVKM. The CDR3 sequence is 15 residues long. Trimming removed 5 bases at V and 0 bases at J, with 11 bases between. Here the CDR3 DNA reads TGTGCCAGCAGTCCCACGATTCTAGCCAAAAACATTCAGTACTTC. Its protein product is CASSPTILAKNIQYF.